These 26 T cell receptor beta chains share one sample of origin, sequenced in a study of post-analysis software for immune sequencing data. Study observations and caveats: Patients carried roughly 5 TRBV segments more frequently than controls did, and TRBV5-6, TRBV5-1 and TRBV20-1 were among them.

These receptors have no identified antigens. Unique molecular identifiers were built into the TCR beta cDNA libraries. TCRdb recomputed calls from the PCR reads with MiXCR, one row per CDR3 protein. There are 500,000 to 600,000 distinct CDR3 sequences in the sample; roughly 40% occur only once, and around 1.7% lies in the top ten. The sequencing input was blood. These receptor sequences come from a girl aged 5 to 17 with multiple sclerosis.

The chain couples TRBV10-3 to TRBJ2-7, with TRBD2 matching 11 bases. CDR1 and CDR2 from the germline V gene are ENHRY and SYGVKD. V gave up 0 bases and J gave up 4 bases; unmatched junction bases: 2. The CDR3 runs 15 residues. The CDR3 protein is CAISESTSGRYEQYF. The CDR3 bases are TGTGCCATCAGTGAGTCAACTAGCGGGAGATACGAGCAGTACTTC.

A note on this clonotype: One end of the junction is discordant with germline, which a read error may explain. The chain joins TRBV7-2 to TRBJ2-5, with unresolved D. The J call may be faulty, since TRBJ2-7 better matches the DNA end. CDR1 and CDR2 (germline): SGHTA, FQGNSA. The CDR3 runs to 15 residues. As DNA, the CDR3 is TGTGCCAGCAACTTAGGGCGTTGGCGGAACTACGAGCAGTACTTC. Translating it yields CASNLGRWRNYEQYF.

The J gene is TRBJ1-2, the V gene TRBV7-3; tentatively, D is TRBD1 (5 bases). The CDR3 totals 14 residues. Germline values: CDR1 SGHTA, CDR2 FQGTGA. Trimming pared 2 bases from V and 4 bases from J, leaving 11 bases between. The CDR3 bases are TGTGCCAGCAGCTTAGCCTGGGGGGGCTATGGCTACACCTTC. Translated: CASSLAWGGYGYTF.

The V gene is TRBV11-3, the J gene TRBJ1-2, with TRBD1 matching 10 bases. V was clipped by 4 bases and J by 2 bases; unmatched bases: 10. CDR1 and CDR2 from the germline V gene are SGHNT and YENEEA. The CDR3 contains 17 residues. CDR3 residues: CASSSRDRGSSNYGYTF. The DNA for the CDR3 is TGTGCCAGCAGCTCCCGGGACAGGGGTTCGTCAAACTATGGCTACACCTTC.

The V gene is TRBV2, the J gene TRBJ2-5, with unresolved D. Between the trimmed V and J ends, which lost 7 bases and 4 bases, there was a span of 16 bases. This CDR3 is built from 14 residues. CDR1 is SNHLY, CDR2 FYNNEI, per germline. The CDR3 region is CASKLGQVGETQYF. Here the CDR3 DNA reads TGTGCCAGCAAACTGGGTCAGGTCGGAGAGACCCAGTACTTC.

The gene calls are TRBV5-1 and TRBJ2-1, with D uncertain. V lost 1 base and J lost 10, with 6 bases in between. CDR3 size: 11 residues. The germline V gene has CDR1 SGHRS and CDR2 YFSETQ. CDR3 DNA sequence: TGCGCCAGCAGCTTGACACAGGAGCAGTTCTTC. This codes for CASSLTQEQFF. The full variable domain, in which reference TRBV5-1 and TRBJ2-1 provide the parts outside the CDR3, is KAGVTQTPRYLIKTRGQQVTLSCSPISGHRSVSWYQQTPGQGLQFLFEYFSETQRNKGNFPGRFSGRQFSNSRSEMNVSTLELGDSALYLCASSLTQEQFFGPGTRLTVL.

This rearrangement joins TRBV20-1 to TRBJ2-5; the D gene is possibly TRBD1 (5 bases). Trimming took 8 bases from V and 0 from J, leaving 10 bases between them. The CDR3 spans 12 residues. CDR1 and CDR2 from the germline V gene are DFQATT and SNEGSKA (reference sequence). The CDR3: CSPQGYQETQYF. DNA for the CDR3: TGCAGTCCCCAGGGATACCAAGAGACCCAGTACTTC.

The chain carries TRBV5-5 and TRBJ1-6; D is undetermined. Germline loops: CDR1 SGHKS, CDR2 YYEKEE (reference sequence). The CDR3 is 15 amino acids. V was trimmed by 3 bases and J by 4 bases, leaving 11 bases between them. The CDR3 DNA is TGTGCCAGCAGCTCCCTGACTGGGTATAATTCACCCCTCCACTTT. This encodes CASSSLTGYNSPLHF.

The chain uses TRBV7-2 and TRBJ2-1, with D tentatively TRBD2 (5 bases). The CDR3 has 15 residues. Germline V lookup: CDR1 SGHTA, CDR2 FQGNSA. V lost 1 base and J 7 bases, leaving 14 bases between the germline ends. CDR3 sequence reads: CASSLVGSSRNEQFF. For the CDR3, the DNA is TGTGCCAGCAGCTTAGTGGGGTCTAGCAGGAATGAGCAGTTCTTC. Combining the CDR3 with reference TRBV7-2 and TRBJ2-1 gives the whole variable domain GAGVSQSPSNKVTEKGKDVELRCDPISGHTALYWYRQSLGQGLEFLIYFQGNSAPDKSGLPSDRFSAERTGGSVSTLTIQRTQQEDSAVYLCASSLVGSSRNEQFFGPGTRLTVL.

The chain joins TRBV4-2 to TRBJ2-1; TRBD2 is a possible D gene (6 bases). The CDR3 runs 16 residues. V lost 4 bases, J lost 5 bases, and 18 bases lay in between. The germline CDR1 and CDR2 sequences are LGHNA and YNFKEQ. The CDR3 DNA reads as TGTGCCAGCAGCCCGTTGGGCGGCAGGGAGGACAATGAGCAGTTCTTC. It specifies CASSPLGGREDNEQFF.

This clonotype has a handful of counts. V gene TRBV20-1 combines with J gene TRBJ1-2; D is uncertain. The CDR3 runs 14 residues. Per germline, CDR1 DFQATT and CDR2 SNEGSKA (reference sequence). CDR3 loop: CSNYEPSPAYGYTF. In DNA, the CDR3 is TGCAGCAATTACGAGCCATCTCCCGCCTATGGCTACACCTTC.

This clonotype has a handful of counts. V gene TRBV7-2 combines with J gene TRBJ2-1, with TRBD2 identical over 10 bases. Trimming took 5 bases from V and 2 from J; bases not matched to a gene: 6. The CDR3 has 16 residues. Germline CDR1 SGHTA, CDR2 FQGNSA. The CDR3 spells CASSPQSGRAYNEQFF. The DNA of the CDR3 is TGTGCCAGCAGCCCCCAGAGCGGGAGGGCCTACAATGAGCAGTTCTTC.

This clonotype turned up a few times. This CDR3 reads CSVTTVSSYEQYF. For the CDR3, the DNA is TGCAGCGTAACGACTGTTAGCTCCTACGAGCAGTACTTC. The chain has TRBV29-1 and TRBJ2-7; D unclear. Germline V lookup: CDR1 SQVTM, CDR2 ANQGSEA. V was clipped by 6 bases and J by 0 bases, with 12 bases between them. This CDR3 comprises 13 residues.

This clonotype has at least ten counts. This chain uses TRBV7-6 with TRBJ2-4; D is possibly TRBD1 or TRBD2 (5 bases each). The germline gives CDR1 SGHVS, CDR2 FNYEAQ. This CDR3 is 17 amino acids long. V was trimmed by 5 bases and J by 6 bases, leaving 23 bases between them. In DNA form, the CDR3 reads TGTGCCAGCAGCGCCCGGGACCGACCCCCGGCATTAAACATTCAGTACTTC. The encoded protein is CASSARDRPPALNIQYF. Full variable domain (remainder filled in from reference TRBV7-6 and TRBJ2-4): GAGVSQSPRYKVTKRGQDVALRCDPISGHVSLYWYRQALGQGPEFLTYFNYEAQQDKSGLPNDRFSAERPEGSISTLTIQRTEQRDSAMYRCASSARDRPPALNIQYFGAGTRLSVL.

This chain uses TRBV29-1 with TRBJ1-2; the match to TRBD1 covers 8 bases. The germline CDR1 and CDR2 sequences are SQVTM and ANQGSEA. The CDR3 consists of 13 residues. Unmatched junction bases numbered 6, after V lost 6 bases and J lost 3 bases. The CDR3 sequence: CSVGTGVDYGYTF. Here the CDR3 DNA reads TGCAGCGTCGGGACAGGCGTTGACTATGGCTACACCTTC. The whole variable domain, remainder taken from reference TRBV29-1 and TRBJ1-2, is SAVISQKPSRDICQRGTSLTIQCQVDSQVTMMFWYRQQPGQSLTLIATANQGSEATYESGFVIDKFPISRPNLTFSTLTVSNMSPEDSSIYLCSVGTGVDYGYTFGSGTRLTVV.

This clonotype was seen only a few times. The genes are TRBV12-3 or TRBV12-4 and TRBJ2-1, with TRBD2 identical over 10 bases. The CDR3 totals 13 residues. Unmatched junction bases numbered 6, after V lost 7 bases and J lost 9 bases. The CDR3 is CASNRGLAFEQFF. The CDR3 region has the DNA TGTGCCAGCAATCGGGGACTAGCGTTTGAGCAGTTCTTC.

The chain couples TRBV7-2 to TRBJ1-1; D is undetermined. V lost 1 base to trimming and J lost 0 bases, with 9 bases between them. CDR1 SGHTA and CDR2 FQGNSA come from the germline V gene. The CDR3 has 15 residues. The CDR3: CASSLVEDLNTEAFF. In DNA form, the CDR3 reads TGTGCCAGCAGCTTAGTAGAGGACTTGAACACTGAAGCTTTCTTT.

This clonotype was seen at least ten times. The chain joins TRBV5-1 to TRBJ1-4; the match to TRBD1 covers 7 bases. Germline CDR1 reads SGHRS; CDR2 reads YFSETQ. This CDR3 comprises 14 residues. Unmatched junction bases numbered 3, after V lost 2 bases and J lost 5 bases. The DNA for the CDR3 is TGCGCCAGCAGCTTAGGGACAGCAAATGAAAAACTGTTTTTT. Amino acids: CASSLGTANEKLFF.

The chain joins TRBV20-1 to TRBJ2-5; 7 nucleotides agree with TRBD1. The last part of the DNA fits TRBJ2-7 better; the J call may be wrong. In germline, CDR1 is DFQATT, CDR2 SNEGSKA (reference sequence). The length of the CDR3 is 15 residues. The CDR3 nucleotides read TGCAGTGCTAGAGGACGACAGGGCACGGGGTACGAGCAGTACTTC. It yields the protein CSARGRQGTGYEQYF.

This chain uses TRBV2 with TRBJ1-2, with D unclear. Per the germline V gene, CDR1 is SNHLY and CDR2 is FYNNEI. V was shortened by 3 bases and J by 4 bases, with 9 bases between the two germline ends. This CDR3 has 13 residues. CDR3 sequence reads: CASSEARSYGYTF. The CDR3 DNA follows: TGTGCCAGCAGTGAGGCACGTAGCTATGGCTACACCTTC.

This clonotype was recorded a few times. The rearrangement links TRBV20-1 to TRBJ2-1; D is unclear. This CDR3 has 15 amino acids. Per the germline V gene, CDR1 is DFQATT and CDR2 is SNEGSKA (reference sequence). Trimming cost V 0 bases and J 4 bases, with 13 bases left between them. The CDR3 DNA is TGCAGTGCTAGAGATCCGCTTAAGAATTACAATGAGCAGTTCTTC. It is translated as CSARDPLKNYNEQFF.

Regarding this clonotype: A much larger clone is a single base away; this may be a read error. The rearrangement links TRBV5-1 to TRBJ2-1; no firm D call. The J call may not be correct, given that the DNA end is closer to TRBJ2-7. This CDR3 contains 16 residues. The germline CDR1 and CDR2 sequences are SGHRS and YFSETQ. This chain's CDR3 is CASSLGQSSSYNEQYF. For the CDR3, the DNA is TGCGCCAGCAGCTTGGGGCAGTCGAGCTCCTACAATGAGCAGTACTTC.

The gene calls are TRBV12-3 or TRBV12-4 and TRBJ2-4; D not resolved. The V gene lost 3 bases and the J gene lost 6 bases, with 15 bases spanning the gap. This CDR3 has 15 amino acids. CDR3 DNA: TGTGCCAGCAGTTTGTTGACGGTCAAAGGAAACATTCAGTACTTC. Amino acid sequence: CASSLLTVKGNIQYF.

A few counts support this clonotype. The DNA for the CDR3 is TGTGCCAGCAGGGCTTCCCAGGGGGTGGAGACCCAGTACTTC. It encodes CASRASQGVETQYF. The rearrangement links TRBV12-3 or TRBV12-4 to TRBJ2-5, with TRBD1 matching 7 bases. This CDR3 is 14 amino acids long. V was clipped by 6 bases and J by 5 bases; unmatched bases: 9.

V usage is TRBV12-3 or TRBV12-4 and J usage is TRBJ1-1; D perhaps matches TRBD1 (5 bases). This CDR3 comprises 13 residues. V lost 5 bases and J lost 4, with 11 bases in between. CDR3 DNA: TGTGCCAGCAGTCCCAGGGAGCCCACTGAAGCTTTCTTT. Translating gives CASSPREPTEAFF.

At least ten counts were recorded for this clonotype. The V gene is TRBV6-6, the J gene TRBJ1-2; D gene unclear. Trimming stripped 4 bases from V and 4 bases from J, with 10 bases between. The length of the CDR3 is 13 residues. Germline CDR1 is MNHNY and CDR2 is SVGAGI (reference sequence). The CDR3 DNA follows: TGTGCCAGCAGTTCCGGGAAGAGCTATGGCTACACCTTC. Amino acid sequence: CASSSGKSYGYTF.